What follows is one T cell receptor beta chain and its context. Antigen specificity is unknown. Sequencing used immunoSEQ multiplex PCR; TCRdb keeps in-frame clones, though not all of them. Among over 150,000 clones listed, roughly four fifths were seen once. These data belong to a study of cytotoxic CD8 clonotypes in ibrutinib-treated CLL. General study findings and limits: Public clonotypes, an uncommon group, contracted or remained stable on treatment.

From germline, CDR1 is SGHDT and CDR2 YYEEEE. The CDR3 is made up of 14 amino acids. Deletions cut 4 bases from V and 3 bases from J, with 10 bases between. The receptor's source is a human donor with chronic lymphocytic leukemia. The chain employs TRBV5-6 and TRBJ2-2; no reliable D call. The sample consisted of PBMCs, taken after 12 months of ibrutinib treatment. This chain's CDR3 is CASSPGPYTGELFF. CDR3 sequence (DNA): TGTGCCAGCAGCCCCGGGCCTTACACCGGGGAGCTGTTTTTT.